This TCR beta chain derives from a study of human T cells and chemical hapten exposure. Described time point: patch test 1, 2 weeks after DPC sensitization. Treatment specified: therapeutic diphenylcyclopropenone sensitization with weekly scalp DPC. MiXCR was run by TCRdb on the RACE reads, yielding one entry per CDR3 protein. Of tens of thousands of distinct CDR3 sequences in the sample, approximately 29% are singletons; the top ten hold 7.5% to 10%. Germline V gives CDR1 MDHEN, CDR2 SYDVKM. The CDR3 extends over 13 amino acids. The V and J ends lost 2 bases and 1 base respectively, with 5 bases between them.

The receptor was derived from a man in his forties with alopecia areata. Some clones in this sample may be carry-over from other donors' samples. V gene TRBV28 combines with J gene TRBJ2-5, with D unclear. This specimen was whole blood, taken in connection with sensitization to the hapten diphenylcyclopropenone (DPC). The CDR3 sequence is CASSLPSQETQYF. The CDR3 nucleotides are TGTGCCAGCAGTTTACCAAGCCAAGAGACCCAGTACTTC.